Below are 26 T cell receptor beta chains sequenced from a single sample in a study of T cells expressing NK-cell markers. TCRdb re-called the 5' RACE reads; every CDR3 protein appears as one record, without DNA. The sample features approximately 15,000 distinct CDR3 sequences, with 50% to 70% in its top ten. The sequenced sample was blood T cells: a sorted CD56 or NKG2C T cell subset, CD4+ or CD8+ T cells, or bulk PBMC T cells (not recorded which). These receptors were collected from a man aged 18 to 69 in good health.

The V call is TRBV6-6, the J call TRBJ2-5; TCRdb proposes TRBD2, but this gene call is untestable without DNA. Per the germline V gene, CDR1 is MNHNY and CDR2 is SVGAGI (reference sequence). The CDR3 spans 13 residues. CDR3 in amino acids: CASSRAAAETQYF.

The chain uses TRBV3-1 and TRBJ2-4; the TCRdb D gene call, TRBD1, has no DNA to confirm it. The CDR3 is made up of 14 amino acids. Germline-derived CDR1 and CDR2 are LGHDT and YNNKEL (reference sequence). This chain's CDR3 is CASSQGPGENIQYF.

The chain carries TRBV7-9 and TRBJ2-1; TCRdb's D call, TRBD1, is unchecked because there is no DNA. This CDR3 region has 15 residues. Germline V gene lookup returns CDR1 SEHNR and CDR2 FQNEAQ (reference sequence). The CDR3 protein is CASSLVRDRGHEQFF.

The chain has TRBV12-3 or TRBV12-4 and TRBJ2-2; TCRdb reports TRBD1, a call that lacks DNA to check it against. This CDR3 is 15 amino acids long. The CDR3 loop is CASIPFGGHGGELFF.

J is TRBJ2-7 and V is TRBV10-3; TCRdb calls TRBD1, which cannot be checked without DNA. Germline lookup yields CDR1 ENHRY and CDR2 SYGVKD. The CDR3 sequence is 12 residues long. The CDR3 loop is CAIRQGAGEQYF.

CDR3 amino acids: CASSLGDRGNEQYF. The chain carries TRBV28 and TRBJ2-7; TCRdb's assignment of TRBD1 cannot be checked, as there is no DNA. The CDR3 runs 14 residues. Germline V gene lookup returns CDR1 MDHEN and CDR2 SYDVKM.

This rearrangement joins TRBV29-1 to TRBJ2-3; lacking DNA, the TRBD1 call made by TCRdb goes unchecked. The CDR3 is 16 amino acids. The germline gives CDR1 SQVTM, CDR2 ANQGSEA. CDR3: CSVAVGYSGVTDTQYF.

The V gene is TRBV29-1, the J gene TRBJ1-1; TCRdb indicates TRBD1, and absent DNA this call remains unverified. The germline CDR1 and CDR2 sequences are SQVTM and ANQGSEA. The CDR3 is 14 residues long. The CDR3 sequence is CSADGLTGDTEAFF.

The chain joins TRBV4-2 to TRBJ1-5. The CDR3 runs 14 residues. Germline V CDR1 and CDR2: LGHNA, YNFKEQ. CDR3 amino acids: CASSQDGGNQPQHF.

The chain has TRBV20-1 and TRBJ1-5; checking the TCRdb D call of TRBD1 is not possible without DNA. The CDR3 runs to 13 residues. CDR1 DFQATT and CDR2 SNEGSKA come from the germline V gene (reference sequence). The CDR3 region is CSAQGLSNQPQHF.

The chain recombines TRBV2 with TRBJ2-2; with no DNA, the TCRdb D assignment of TRBD2 cannot be verified. CDR3 length: 15 residues. Germline V lookup: CDR1 SNHLY, CDR2 FYNNEI. CDR3 sequence: CASSDIAGGPRELFF.

V and J are TRBV9 and TRBJ2-5; with no DNA, the TCRdb D assignment of TRBD1 cannot be verified. CDR1 is SGDLS and CDR2 is YYNGEE in the germline V gene. This CDR3 region has 16 residues. CDR3 region: CASSVAWGSGEETQYF.

This rearrangement joins TRBV12-3 or TRBV12-4 to TRBJ2-3; checking the TCRdb D call of TRBD2 is not possible without DNA. CDR3 length: 15 amino acids. This CDR3 reads CASRPTSGHTDTQYF.

This sequence joins TRBV6-2 or TRBV6-3 and TRBJ1-3. The CDR3 loop spans 12 amino acids. Germline CDR1 reads MNHEY; CDR2 reads SVGEGT. CDR3 protein: CASSPEGNTIYF.

The J gene is TRBJ2-1, the V gene TRBV12-3 or TRBV12-4; the D gene TCRdb calls, TRBD1, cannot be checked with no DNA. CDR3 length equals 15 residues. The CDR3 spells CASSPLLAVNNEQFF.

This sequence joins TRBV7-2 and TRBJ1-1; TCRdb selects TRBD1, and the lack of DNA leaves this call unchecked. CDR3 length equals 13 residues. CDR1 SGHTA and CDR2 FQGNSA come from the germline V gene. The CDR3 sequence is CASAGERFTEAFF.

This chain joins TRBV14 and TRBJ1-1. CDR3 length equals 15 residues. Germline assignment: CDR1 SGHDN and CDR2 FVKESK. The CDR3 sequence: CASSLGHFGFTEAFF.

This chain uses TRBV18 with TRBJ2-3; with no DNA, the TCRdb D assignment of TRBD2 cannot be verified. The CDR3 sequence is 15 residues long. In germline, CDR1 is KGHSH, CDR2 LQKENI. The chain's CDR3 is CASSMVAGGPDTQYF. Full variable domain (rest looked up from reference TRBV18 and TRBJ2-3): NAGVMQNPRHLVRRRGQEARLRCSPMKGHSHVYWYRQLPEEGLKFMVYLQKENIIDESGMPKERFSAEFPKEGPSILRIQQVVRGDSAAYFCASSMVAGGPDTQYFGPGTRLTVL.

Measured by frequency, this clonotype is medium-sized. The chain combines TRBV7-9 with TRBJ2-5; TCRdb indicates TRBD2, and absent DNA this call remains unverified. The CDR3 has 15 amino acids. Germline CDR1 is SEHNR and CDR2 is FQNEAQ (reference sequence). The CDR3 region is CASSRGLAAQETQYF.

The gene calls are TRBV20-1 and TRBJ2-7. There are 12 residues in the CDR3. Germline V gene data show CDR1 as DFQATT and CDR2 as SNEGSKA (reference sequence). CDR3 sequence reads: CSATDGTYEQYF.

The chain is built from TRBV20-1 and TRBJ2-5; the D call from TCRdb, TRBD1, cannot be confirmed without DNA. Germline V gives CDR1 DFQATT, CDR2 SNEGSKA (reference sequence). The CDR3 has 12 amino acids. The CDR3 here is CSAREPGETQYF.

Its frequency marks this clonotype as medium-sized. The rearrangement links TRBV7-8 to TRBJ2-3. Germline assignment: CDR1 SGHVS and CDR2 FQNEAQ. The CDR3 length is 15 residues. The CDR3 sequence: CASSFEPSSTDTQYF. The full variable domain, in which reference TRBV7-8 and TRBJ2-3 provide the parts outside the CDR3, is GAGVSQSPRYKVAKRGQDVALRCDPISGHVSLFWYQQALGQGPEFLTYFQNEAQLDKSGLPSDRFFAERPEGSVSTLKIQRTQQEDSAVYLCASSFEPSSTDTQYFGPGTRLTVL.

The chain combines TRBV6-2 or TRBV6-3 with TRBJ2-1; without DNA, the TCRdb call of TRBD2 cannot be checked. The CDR3 is 15 amino acids. Germline V gene sequence: CDR1 MNHEY, CDR2 SVGEGT. The CDR3: CASSSSAGVSNEQFF.

The rearrangement links TRBV3-1 to TRBJ1-2; TCRdb's D gene call, TRBD1, goes unchecked for lack of DNA. CDR1 and CDR2 from the germline V gene are LGHDT and YNNKEL (reference sequence). This CDR3 is built from 13 residues. The CDR3 protein is CASSQDRGSGYTF.

V gene TRBV2 combines with J gene TRBJ2-2. There are 15 residues in the CDR3. Germline lookup yields CDR1 SNHLY and CDR2 FYNNEI. CDR3 amino acids: CASSESTVSPGELFF.

The V and J genes are TRBV11-2 and TRBJ2-7. The CDR3 sequence is 12 residues long. In germline, CDR1 is SGHAT, CDR2 FQNNGV. The CDR3 is CASSLDRDEQYF.